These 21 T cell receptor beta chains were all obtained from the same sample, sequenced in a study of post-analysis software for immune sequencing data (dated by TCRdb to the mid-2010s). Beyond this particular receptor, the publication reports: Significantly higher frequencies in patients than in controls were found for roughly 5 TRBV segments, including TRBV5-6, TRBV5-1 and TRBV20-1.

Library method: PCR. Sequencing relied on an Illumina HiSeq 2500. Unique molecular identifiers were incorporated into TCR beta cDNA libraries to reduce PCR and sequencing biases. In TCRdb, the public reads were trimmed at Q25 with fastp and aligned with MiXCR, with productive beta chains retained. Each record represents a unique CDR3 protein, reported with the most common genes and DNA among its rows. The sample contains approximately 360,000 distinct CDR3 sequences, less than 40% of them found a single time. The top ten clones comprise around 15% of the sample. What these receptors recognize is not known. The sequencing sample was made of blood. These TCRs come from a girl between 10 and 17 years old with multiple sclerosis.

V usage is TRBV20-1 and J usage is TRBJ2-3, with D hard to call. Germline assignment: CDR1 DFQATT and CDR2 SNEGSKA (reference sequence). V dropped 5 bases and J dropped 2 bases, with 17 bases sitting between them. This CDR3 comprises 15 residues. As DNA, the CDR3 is TGCAGTGCTCAAGGTGCAAGAGAATCCACAGATACGCAGTATTTT. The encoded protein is CSAQGARESTDTQYF.

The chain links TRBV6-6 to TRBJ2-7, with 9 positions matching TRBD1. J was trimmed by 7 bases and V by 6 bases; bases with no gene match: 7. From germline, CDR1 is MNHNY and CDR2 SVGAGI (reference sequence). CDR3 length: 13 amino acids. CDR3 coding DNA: TGTGCCAGCAGAACACAGGGGGCGGGTGAGCAGTACTTC. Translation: CASRTQGAGEQYF.

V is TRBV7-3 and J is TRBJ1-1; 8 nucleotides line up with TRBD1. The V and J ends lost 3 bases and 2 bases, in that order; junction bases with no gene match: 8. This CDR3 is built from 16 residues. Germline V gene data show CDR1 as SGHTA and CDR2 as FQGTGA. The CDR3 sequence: CASSFRDRRLNTEAFF. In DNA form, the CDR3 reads TGTGCCAGCAGCTTCCGGGACAGGAGGCTCAACACTGAAGCTTTCTTT.

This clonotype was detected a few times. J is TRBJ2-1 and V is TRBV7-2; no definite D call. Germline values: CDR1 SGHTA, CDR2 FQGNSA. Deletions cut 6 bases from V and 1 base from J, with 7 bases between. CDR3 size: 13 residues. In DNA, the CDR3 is TGTGCCAGCAGACGGACGTCCTACAATGAGCAGTTCTTC. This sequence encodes CASRRTSYNEQFF.

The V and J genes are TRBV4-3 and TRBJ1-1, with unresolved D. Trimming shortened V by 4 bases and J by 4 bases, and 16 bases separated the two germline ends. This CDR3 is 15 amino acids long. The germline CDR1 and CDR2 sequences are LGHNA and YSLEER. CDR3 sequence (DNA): TGCGCCAGCAGCCCAACGGTCGGGAGTCCCACTGAAGCTTTCTTT. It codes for CASSPTVGSPTEAFF.

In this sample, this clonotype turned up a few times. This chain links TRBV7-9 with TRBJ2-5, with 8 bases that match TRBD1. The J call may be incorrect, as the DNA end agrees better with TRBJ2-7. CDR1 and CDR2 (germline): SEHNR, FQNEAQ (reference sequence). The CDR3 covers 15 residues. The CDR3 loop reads CASSPRTGFGGEQYF. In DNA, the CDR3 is TGTGCCAGCAGCCCAAGGACAGGGTTTGGGGGCGAGCAGTACTTC.

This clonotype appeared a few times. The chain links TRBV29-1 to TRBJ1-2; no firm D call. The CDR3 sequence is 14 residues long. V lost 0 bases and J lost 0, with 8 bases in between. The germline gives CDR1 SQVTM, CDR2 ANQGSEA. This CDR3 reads CSVEDLGSNYGYTF. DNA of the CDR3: TGCAGCGTTGAAGATCTTGGGTCTAACTATGGCTACACCTTC.

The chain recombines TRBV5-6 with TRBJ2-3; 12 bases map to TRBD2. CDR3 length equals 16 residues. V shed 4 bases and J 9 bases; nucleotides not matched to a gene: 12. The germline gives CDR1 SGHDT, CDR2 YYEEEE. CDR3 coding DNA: TGTGCCAGCAGCCATTCACTAGCGGGGGGTCTCGGGACGCAGTATTTT. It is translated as CASSHSLAGGLGTQYF.

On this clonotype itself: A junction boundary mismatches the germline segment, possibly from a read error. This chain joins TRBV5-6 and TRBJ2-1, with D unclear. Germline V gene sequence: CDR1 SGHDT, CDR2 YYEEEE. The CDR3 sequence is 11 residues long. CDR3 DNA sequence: TGTGCCAGCAGATTGGGTGGTGAGCAGTTCTTC. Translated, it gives CASRLGGEQFF.

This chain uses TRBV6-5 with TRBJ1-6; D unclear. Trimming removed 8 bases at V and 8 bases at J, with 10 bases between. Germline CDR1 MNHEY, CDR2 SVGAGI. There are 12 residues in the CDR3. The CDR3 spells CASGDGHSPLHF. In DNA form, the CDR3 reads TGTGCCAGCGGAGATGGACATTCACCCCTCCACTTT.

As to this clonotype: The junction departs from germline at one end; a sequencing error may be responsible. Here the CDR3 reads CASSLTGNSYERYF. The CDR3 nucleotides read TGTGCCAGCAGCTTAACTGGGAACTCCTACGAGCGGTACTTC. The genes are TRBV7-8 and TRBJ2-7; D is unclear. CDR3 size: 14 residues. The V gene's germline CDR1 is SGHVS and CDR2 FQNEAQ.

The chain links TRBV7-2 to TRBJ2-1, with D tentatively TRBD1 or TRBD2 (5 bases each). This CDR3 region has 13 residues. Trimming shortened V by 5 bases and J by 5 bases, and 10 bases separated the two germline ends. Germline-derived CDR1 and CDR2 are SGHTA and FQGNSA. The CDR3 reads CASSRDPDNEQFF. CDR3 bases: TGTGCCAGCAGCCGGGACCCCGACAATGAGCAGTTCTTC.

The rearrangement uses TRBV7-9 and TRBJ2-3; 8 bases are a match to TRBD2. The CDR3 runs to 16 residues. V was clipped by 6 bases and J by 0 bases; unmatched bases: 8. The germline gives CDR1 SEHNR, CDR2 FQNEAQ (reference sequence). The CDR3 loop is CASRPLSGGSTDTQYF. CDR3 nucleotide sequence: TGTGCCAGCAGACCCCTGAGCGGGGGAAGCACAGATACGCAGTATTTT.

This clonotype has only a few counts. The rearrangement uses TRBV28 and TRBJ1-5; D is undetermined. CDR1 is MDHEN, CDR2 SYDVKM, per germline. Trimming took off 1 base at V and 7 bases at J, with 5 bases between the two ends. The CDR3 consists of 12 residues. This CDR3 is CASSLSGQPQHF. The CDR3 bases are TGTGCCAGCAGTTTATCGGGCCAGCCCCAGCATTTT.

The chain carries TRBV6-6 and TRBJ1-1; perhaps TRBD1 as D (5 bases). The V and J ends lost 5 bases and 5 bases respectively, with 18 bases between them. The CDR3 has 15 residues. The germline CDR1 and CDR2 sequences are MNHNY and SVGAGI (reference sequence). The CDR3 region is CASSSGDSGGTEAFF. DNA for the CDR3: TGTGCCAGCAGTAGTGGGGACTCAGGAGGTACTGAAGCTTTCTTT.

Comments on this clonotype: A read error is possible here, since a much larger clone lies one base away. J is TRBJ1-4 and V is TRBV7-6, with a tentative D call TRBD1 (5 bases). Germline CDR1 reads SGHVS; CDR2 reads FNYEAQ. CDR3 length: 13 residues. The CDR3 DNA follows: TGTGCCAGCAGCCTATCACGGGGGGAAAAACGGTTTTTT. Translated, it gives CASSLSRGEKRFF. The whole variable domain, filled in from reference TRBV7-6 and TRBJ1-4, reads GAGVSQSPRYKVTKRGQDVALRCDPISGHVSLYWYRQALGQGPEFLTYFNYEAQQDKSGLPNDRFSAERPEGSISTLTIQRTEQRDSAMYRCASSLSRGEKRFFGSGTQLSVL.

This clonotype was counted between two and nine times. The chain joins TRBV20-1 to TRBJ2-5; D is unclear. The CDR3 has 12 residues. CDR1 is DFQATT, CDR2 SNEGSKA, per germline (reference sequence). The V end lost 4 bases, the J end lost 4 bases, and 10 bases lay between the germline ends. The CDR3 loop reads CSANNSPETQYF. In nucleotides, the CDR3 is TGCAGTGCTAATAACTCCCCAGAGACCCAGTACTTC.

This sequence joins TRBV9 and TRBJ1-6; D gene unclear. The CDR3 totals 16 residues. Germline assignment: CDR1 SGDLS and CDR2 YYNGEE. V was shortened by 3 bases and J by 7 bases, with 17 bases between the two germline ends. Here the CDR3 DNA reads TGTGCCAGCAGCGCAAACATCGGGAGGGTGAATTCACCCCTCCACTTT. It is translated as CASSANIGRVNSPLHF.

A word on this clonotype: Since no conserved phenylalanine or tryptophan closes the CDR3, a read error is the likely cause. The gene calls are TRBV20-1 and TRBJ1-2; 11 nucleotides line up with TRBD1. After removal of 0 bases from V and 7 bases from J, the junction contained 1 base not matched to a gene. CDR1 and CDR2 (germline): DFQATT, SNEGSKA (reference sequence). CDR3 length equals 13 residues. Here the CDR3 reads CSAREGTGGGYTC. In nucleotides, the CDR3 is TGCAGTGCTAGAGAGGGGACAGGGGGTGGCTACACCTGC.

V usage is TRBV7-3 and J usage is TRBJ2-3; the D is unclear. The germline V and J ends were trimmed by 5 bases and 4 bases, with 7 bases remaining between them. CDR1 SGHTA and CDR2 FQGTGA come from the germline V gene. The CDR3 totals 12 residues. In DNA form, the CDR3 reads TGTGCCAGCAGCCCATTCTCAGATACGCAGTATTTT. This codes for CASSPFSDTQYF.

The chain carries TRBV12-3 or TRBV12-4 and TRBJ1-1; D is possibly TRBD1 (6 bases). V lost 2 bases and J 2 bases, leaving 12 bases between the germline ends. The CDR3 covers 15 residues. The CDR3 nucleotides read TGTGCCAGCAGTTTACAAGGACAGCAAAACACTGAAGCTTTCTTT. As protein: CASSLQGQQNTEAFF.